These 26 T cell receptor beta chains originate from one sample sequenced in a study of vaccination effects on CD4 cells after COVID-19. These receptors' antigens are unknown. The table came from immunoSEQ multiplex PCR; TCRdb's copy has only in-frame clones and leaves some out. The sample lists about 24,000 clones; about 73% were seen once. Expansion with viral peptide pools was applied to antigen-specific CD4+ T cells by the ViraFEST assay prior to sequencing. Once cultured for more than nine days, the cells underwent separation to obtain CD4+ T cells. Two-dose vaccination with either BNT162b2 or mRNA-1273 was given to the participants. This material consisted of CD4+ T cells from PBMCs cultured with SARS-CoV-2 spike peptides, taken after COVID-19 vaccination. All receptors derive from a human donor who received a COVID-19 vaccine.

V and J are TRBV12-3 or TRBV12-4 and TRBJ2-4; D not certain. The germline V and J ends were trimmed by 1 base and 7 bases, with 8 bases remaining between them. This CDR3 has 13 amino acids. CDR3 sequence (DNA): TGTGCCAGCAGTTTAGGGTCTGGGAACATTCAGTACTTC. Amino acids: CASSLGSGNIQYF.

The chain joins TRBV6-5 to TRBJ2-7, with TRBD2 identical over 10 bases. Germline-derived CDR1 and CDR2 are MNHEY and SVGAGI. The CDR3 runs to 14 residues. J was trimmed by 3 bases and V by 4 bases; bases with no gene match: 3. The CDR3 here is CASSSGTSVYEQYF. CDR3 bases: TGTGCCAGCAGTTCCGGGACTAGCGTCTACGAGCAGTACTTC.

This clone was seen just once. The chain joins TRBV5-1 to TRBJ1-2, with D maybe TRBD1 (5 bases). Trimming pared 3 bases from V and 2 bases from J, leaving 14 bases between. CDR1 and CDR2 (germline): SGHRS, YFSETQ. CDR3 length: 15 amino acids. The CDR3 reads CASSWGTDPNYGYTF. As DNA, the CDR3 is TGCGCCAGCAGCTGGGGGACTGACCCGAACTATGGCTACACCTTC.

This clone was recorded a few times. V is TRBV3-1 (or the pseudogene TRBV3-2) and J is TRBJ1-1; 9 bases are a match to TRBD1. J lost 4 bases, V lost 5 bases, and 8 bases had no gene match. CDR1 LGHDT and CDR2 YNNKEL come from the germline V gene (reference sequence). The CDR3 contains 15 residues. CDR3 sequence (DNA): TGTGCCAGCAGCTTAGGACAGGGGATATCCACTGAAGCTTTCTTT. It translates to CASSLGQGISTEAFF.

In DNA form, the CDR3 reads TGTGCCAGCAGCCCAAGGCAGGGGATTAGCAATCAGCCCCAGCATTTT. Protein sequence: CASSPRQGISNQPQHF. The chain uses TRBV14 and TRBJ1-5; the D gene is possibly TRBD1 (6 bases). Trimming removed 4 bases from V and 0 bases from J, with 13 bases in between. The CDR3 is made up of 16 amino acids. From germline, CDR1 is SGHDN and CDR2 FVKESK. Full variable domain (remainder filled in from reference TRBV14 and TRBJ1-5): EAGVTQFPSHSVIEKGQTVTLRCDPISGHDNLYWYRRVMGKEIKFLLHFVKESKQDESGMPNNRFLAERTGGTYSTLKVQPAELEDSGVYFCASSPRQGISNQPQHFGDGTRLSIL.

The chain recombines TRBV6-5 with TRBJ2-1, with a tentative D call TRBD2 (6 bases). The CDR3 has 15 residues. Per germline, CDR1 MNHEY and CDR2 SVGAGI. V was trimmed by 6 bases and J by 7 bases, leaving 19 bases between them. The CDR3 DNA reads TGTGCCAGCAGCCACGACCGGGACTGGTCGAATGAGCAGTTCTTC. Residues: CASSHDRDWSNEQFF.

The V gene is TRBV21-1, the J gene TRBJ2-1; the D call of TRBD1 is as the table states it, not checked on the DNA. TRBV21-1 is termed a pseudogene. This CDR3 region has 17 residues. CDR3 DNA sequence: TGTGCCAGCAGCTTGGGGCAGGGGTCCCGCTCCTACAATGAGCAGTTCTTC. Its protein is CASSLGQGSRSYNEQFF.

This chain connects TRBV19 to TRBJ2-1, with 7 bases aligning to TRBD1. The CDR3 runs to 15 residues. With V trimmed by 5 bases and J by 3 bases, 7 bases remained unmatched. CDR1 and CDR2 from the germline V gene are LNHDA and SQIVND (reference sequence). The CDR3 nucleotides read TGTGCCAGTAGTCTTACAGGGGATTTCTACAATGAGCAGTTCTTC. It codes for CASSLTGDFYNEQFF.

J is TRBJ1-2 and V is TRBV3-1 (or the pseudogene TRBV3-2); TRBD1 matches 8 bases. Trimming took 4 bases from V and 4 from J; bases not matched to a gene: 8. This CDR3 has 15 amino acids. Germline lookup yields CDR1 LGHDT and CDR2 YNNKEL (reference sequence). In DNA form, the CDR3 reads TGTGCCAGCAGCCGTATAACAGGGACAGGCTATGGCTACACCTTC. This encodes CASSRITGTGYGYTF.

The rearrangement links TRBV7-2 to TRBJ1-5; TRBD1 matches at 9 bases. The CDR3 is 17 amino acids. The trim removed 1 base at V and 2 bases at J, leaving 6 bases unmatched. Germline CDR1 is SGHTA and CDR2 is FQGNSA. As DNA, the CDR3 is TGTGCCAGCAGCTTAGTAGGTGGGGACAGGGGCAATCAGCCCCAGCATTTT. Translated: CASSLVGGDRGNQPQHF. The full variable domain, its missing parts supplied by reference TRBV7-2 and TRBJ1-5, is GAGVSQSPSNKVTEKGKDVELRCDPISGHTALYWYRQSLGQGLEFLIYFQGNSAPDKSGLPSDRFSAERTGGSVSTLTIQRTQQEDSAVYLCASSLVGGDRGNQPQHFGDGTRLSIL.

The rearrangement joins TRBV5-1 to TRBJ2-3, with D perhaps being TRBD1 or TRBD2 (5 bases each). The V and J ends lost 4 bases and 8 bases respectively, with 20 bases between them. CDR3 length: 15 amino acids. Germline CDR1 SGHRS, CDR2 YFSETQ. The CDR3 here is CASSPFEGSSLTQYF. The CDR3 DNA reads TGCGCCAGCAGCCCCTTCGAGGGGTCGAGTCTTACGCAGTATTTT.

The chain combines TRBV12-3 or TRBV12-4 with TRBJ2-7; D unresolved. Trimming stripped 7 bases from V and 4 bases from J, with 8 bases between. This CDR3 comprises 11 residues. The CDR3 bases are TGTGCCAGCACCAAGGGTTACGAGCAGTACTTC. This sequence encodes CASTKGYEQYF.

The chain employs TRBV2 and TRBJ2-2; maybe TRBD2 (5 bases). Germline CDR1 is SNHLY and CDR2 is FYNNEI. CDR3 length equals 15 residues. Deletions cut 5 bases from V and 7 bases from J, with 17 bases between. The chain's CDR3 is CASSLGSTGNGELFF. CDR3 bases: TGTGCCAGCAGTTTGGGCTCCACGGGGAACGGGGAGCTGTTTTTT.

The chain joins TRBV2 to TRBJ2-7; the match to TRBD2 covers 10 bases. Trimming removed 8 bases from V and 2 bases from J; junction bases left unmatched: 6. CDR1 and CDR2 from the germline V gene are SNHLY and FYNNEI. The CDR3 has 14 amino acids. The CDR3 region has the DNA TGTGCCAGCCAGCTAGCGGGGGTCGCCTACGAGCAGTACTTC. Translation gives CASQLAGVAYEQYF.

This clone was recorded only once. J is TRBJ1-2 and V is TRBV5-4, with TRBD1 as a possible D gene (6 bases). The CDR3 runs to 14 residues. Trimming removed 7 bases at V and 5 bases at J, with 18 bases between. Germline V CDR1 and CDR2: SGHNT, YYREEE (reference sequence). CDR3 bases: TGTGCCAGCGGCGAGGGGGGGGTTATATATGGCTACACCTTC. Translated: CASGEGGVIYGYTF. Based on the CDR3 plus reference TRBV5-4 and TRBJ1-2, the full variable domain is ETGVTQSPTHLIKTRGQQVTLRCSSQSGHNTVSWYQQALGQGPQFIFQYYREEENGRGNFPPRFSGLQFPNYSSELNVNALELDDSALYLCASGEGGVIYGYTFGSGTRLTVV.

The V gene is TRBV3-1 (or the pseudogene TRBV3-2), the J gene TRBJ1-1; 11 nucleotides line up with TRBD1. The CDR3 covers 21 residues. Germline CDR1 is LGHDT and CDR2 is YNNKEL (reference sequence). J gave up 0 bases and V 0 bases, and 15 bases lay outside the gene matches. The CDR3 bases are TGTGCCAGCAGCCAAGATCCTTGGGACAGGGGGTCCCAGGGCATGAACACTGAAGCTTTCTTT. Translating it yields CASSQDPWDRGSQGMNTEAFF.

V gene TRBV5-1 combines with J gene TRBJ1-1, with D tentatively TRBD1 (6 bases). From germline, CDR1 is SGHRS and CDR2 YFSETQ. Trimming took off 7 bases at V and 3 bases at J, with 16 bases between the two ends. The CDR3 is made up of 14 amino acids. CDR3 region: CASATRRGDTEAFF. In nucleotides, the CDR3 is TGCGCCAGCGCCACGCGGAGGGGGGACACTGAAGCTTTCTTT.

This clone appeared a single time. The rearrangement links TRBV24-1 to TRBJ1-1; D is unclear. The V gene lost 5 bases and the J gene lost 2 bases, with 8 bases spanning the gap. There are 13 residues in the CDR3. Per germline, CDR1 KGHDR and CDR2 SFDVKD. The CDR3 reads CATSGNGNTEAFF. Here the CDR3 DNA reads TGTGCCACCAGTGGAAATGGTAACACTGAAGCTTTCTTT.

This chain connects TRBV11-3 to TRBJ2-1; 8 nucleotides align to TRBD1. Germline loops: CDR1 SGHNT, CDR2 YENEEA. The CDR3 contains 15 residues. Unmatched junction bases numbered 8, after V lost 5 bases and J lost 5 bases. The CDR3 region has the DNA TGTGCCAGCAGCCGCCCAGGGACAGGAAACAATGAGCAGTTCTTC. The encoded protein is CASSRPGTGNNEQFF.

V and J are TRBV11-2 and TRBJ1-2; D gene ambiguous. V shed 0 bases and J shed 1 base, with 15 bases lying between them. Germline values: CDR1 SGHAT, CDR2 FQNNGV. The CDR3 loop spans 17 amino acids. Here the CDR3 reads CASSLDGPGGLNYGYTF. Written as DNA, the CDR3 is TGTGCCAGCAGCTTAGACGGCCCTGGTGGCCTTAACTATGGCTACACCTTC.

V is TRBV7-4 and J is TRBJ2-7; D is perhaps TRBD1 (6 bases). V was pared by 3 bases and J by 2 bases, with 23 bases between. Germline assignment: CDR1 SGHVT and CDR2 SQSDAQ. CDR3 size: 18 residues. The CDR3 protein is CASSFFPRMVPGAYEQYF. The CDR3 DNA is TGTGCCAGCAGCTTTTTTCCCCGCATGGTGCCAGGGGCCTACGAGCAGTACTTC.

For the CDR3, the DNA is TGCGCCAGCAGCTTAAGGACAGGGCGAACGAACACTGAAGCTTTCTTT. Its protein product is CASSLRTGRTNTEAFF. This chain connects TRBV5-1 to TRBJ1-1; 8 bases match TRBD1. The CDR3 is made up of 16 amino acids. Looked up from germline, CDR1 is SGHRS and CDR2 is YFSETQ. V lost 2 bases to trimming and J lost 1 base; unmatched junction nucleotides: 7.

This clone was detected only once. This chain uses TRBV2 with TRBJ1-5, with 11 bases that match TRBD1. The V and J ends lost 6 bases and 1 base, in that order; junction bases with no gene match: 11. The CDR3 length is 18 residues. Germline values: CDR1 SNHLY, CDR2 FYNNEI. CDR3 residues: CASRASGQGVTSNQPQHF. As DNA, the CDR3 is TGTGCCAGCAGGGCCTCGGGACAGGGGGTTACGAGCAATCAGCCCCAGCATTTT.

The rearrangement uses TRBV11-2 and TRBJ2-1, with 10 bases lining up with TRBD1. The V gene's germline CDR1 is SGHAT and CDR2 FQNNGV. The J segment lost 7 bases and the V segment lost 5 bases, leaving 11 bases of the junction unmatched. The CDR3 runs 16 residues. The CDR3 loop reads CASSPEDRGLWNEQFF. CDR3 in DNA: TGTGCCAGCAGCCCCGAGGACAGGGGGTTATGGAATGAGCAGTTCTTC.

The chain combines TRBV5-1 with TRBJ2-1, with 11 bases that match TRBD2. V lost 3 bases and J lost 3; bases outside the gene matches: 2. The germline V gene encodes CDR1 SGHRS and CDR2 YFSETQ. The CDR3 totals 15 residues. For the CDR3, the DNA is TGCGCCAGCAGCTCGACTAGCGGGGTCTACAATGAGCAGTTCTTC. Encoded protein: CASSSTSGVYNEQFF.

This clone was detected only a few times. J is TRBJ2-2 and V is TRBV18; D unresolved. CDR1 is KGHSH, CDR2 LQKENI, per germline. V lost 2 bases to trimming and J lost 2 bases, with 9 bases between them. This CDR3 is 15 amino acids long. CDR3 in amino acids: CASSPTETNTGELFF. The DNA for the CDR3 is TGTGCCAGCTCACCAACCGAGACAAACACCGGGGAGCTGTTTTTT.